This T cell receptor (beta chain) was retrieved from a study of a mutant IDH1 vaccine in newly diagnosed glioma. The assay was immunoSEQ multiplex PCR, and TCRdb's table has in-frame clones only and misses some. The table includes about 10,000 clones, about four fifths detected once. The time point denotes: week 47, end of study. Doses consisted of 300 ug of mutant IDH1 20-mer peptide each, paired with topical imiquimod. Germline CDR1 SGHVS, CDR2 FNYEAQ. The CDR3 extends over 13 amino acids. Losses at the gene ends were 8 bases for V and 8 bases for J; bases not matched to a gene: 10. This clone counts as large. The antigen remains unidentified.

The clonotype originates from a man aged 25 to 45 with glioma. The chain links TRBV7-6 to TRBJ2-7; 9 nucleotides agree with TRBD1. This material consisted of PBMCs, taken from a glioma patient whose treatment included an IDH1 peptide vaccine. CDR3 nucleotide sequence: TGTGCCAGCGAAGGACAGGGGTATGGAAAGCAGTACTTC. It encodes CASEGQGYGKQYF.